Sequencing of this T cell receptor beta chain was carried out in a study of T cell responses to AZD1222 COVID-19 vaccine. CDR1 and CDR2 from the germline V gene are LNHDA and SQIVND (reference sequence). V dropped 6 bases and J dropped 4 bases, with 9 bases sitting between them. The CDR3 has 13 residues. Concerning this clone itself: Antigen specificity is unknown.

Study-level results: Samples come after the peak T cell response, not at day 14. Increases in Spike-specific TCR breadth and depth were seen after two AZD1222 doses.

TCRdb's copy holds only in-frame clones and misses some; the assay was immunoSEQ multiplex PCR. The sample carries about 270,000 clones, around 93% recorded once. The rearrangement joins TRBV19 to TRBJ2-2, with D uncertain. The receptor comes from an adult who received the AZD1222 COVID-19 vaccine. This specimen was peripheral blood, taken 28 days after the second AZD1222 dose. The CDR3: CASSLETTGELFF. In DNA, the CDR3 is TGTGCCAGTAGCCTCGAAACCACCGGGGAGCTGTTTTTT. The variable domain in full, with the rest retrieved from reference TRBV19 and TRBJ2-2, is DGGITQSPKYLFRKEGQNVTLSCEQNLNHDAMYWYRQDPGQGLRLIYYSQIVNDFQKGDIAEGYSVSREKKESFPLTVTSAQKNPTAFYLCASSLETTGELFFGEGSRLTVL.